A single sample is the source of the 27 T cell receptor beta chains below, sequenced in a study of Ad26.COV2.S vaccination and SARS-CoV-2 variants. TCRdb's table, derived via immunoSEQ multiplex PCR, lists solely in-frame clones and lacks some. The sample holds about 350,000 clones; about 90% are singletons and the top ten take 3.5% to 4.5%. The sequences come from peripheral blood, collected after recovery from COVID-19. The receptors were gathered from a human donor who had recovered from COVID-19.

The J gene is TRBJ2-6, the V gene TRBV27, with no clear D. V dropped 4 bases and J dropped 3 bases, with 13 bases sitting between them. The germline V gene encodes CDR1 MNHEY and CDR2 SMNVEV (reference sequence). The CDR3 is 16 residues long. CDR3 sequence (DNA): TGTGCCAGCAGTTACGTTCCGCTGAATGGGGCCAACGTCCTGACTTTC. It is translated as CASSYVPLNGANVLTF.

The chain combines TRBV2 with TRBJ2-7; possibly TRBD1 for D (6 bases). V was pared by 2 bases and J by 2 bases, with 10 bases between. The CDR3 consists of 14 residues. Germline V gene lookup returns CDR1 SNHLY and CDR2 FYNNEI. CDR3 amino acids: CASSEQGPTYEQYF. Written as DNA, the CDR3 is TGTGCCAGCAGTGAACAGGGGCCAACCTACGAGCAGTACTTC.

The chain is built from TRBV13 and TRBJ1-1; D remains ambiguous. V was cut by 3 bases and J by 4 bases, with 6 bases left in between. Germline CDR1 PRHDT, CDR2 FYEKMQ (reference sequence). The CDR3 covers 12 residues. CDR3 sequence: CASSFSGTEAFF. The CDR3 coding sequence is TGTGCCAGCAGCTTTAGCGGCACTGAAGCTTTCTTT.

V and J are TRBV6-5 and TRBJ2-7, with D hard to call. Trimming took 4 bases from V and 2 from J, leaving 3 bases between them. CDR3 size: 11 residues. Per the germline V gene, CDR1 is MNHEY and CDR2 is SVGAGI. The CDR3 bases are TGTGCCAGCAGTTCAACCTACGAGCAGTACTTC. Translating it yields CASSSTYEQYF.

The chain couples TRBV5-1 to TRBJ2-5, with 7 bases identical to TRBD2. From germline, CDR1 is SGHRS and CDR2 YFSETQ. V lost 2 bases and J lost 10; bases outside the gene matches: 5. The CDR3 is made up of 12 amino acids. The CDR3 spells CASSFPRGDQYF. For the CDR3, the DNA is TGCGCCAGCAGCTTCCCACGGGGGGACCAGTACTTC.

The rearrangement links TRBV5-4 to TRBJ1-2, with D unclear. This CDR3 spans 14 amino acids. Germline V gene sequence: CDR1 SGHNT, CDR2 YYREEE (reference sequence). The germline V and J ends were trimmed by 4 bases and 4 bases, with 14 bases remaining between them. The CDR3 loop reads CASSEGTRVYGYTF. The CDR3 DNA reads as TGTGCCAGCAGCGAGGGAACTCGTGTCTATGGCTACACCTTC.

The J gene is TRBJ2-7, the V gene TRBV5-4, with a tentative D call TRBD2 (5 bases). The length of the CDR3 is 17 residues. Trimming took 3 bases from V and 0 from J, leaving 19 bases between them. In germline, CDR1 is SGHNT, CDR2 YYREEE (reference sequence). In nucleotides, the CDR3 is TGTGCCAGCAGCTCTCCCGGTCGTGTCCTAGCCTCCTACGAGCAGTACTTC. Its protein is CASSSPGRVLASYEQYF.

The chain combines TRBV4-3 with TRBJ1-1; D is ambiguous. Trimming left V 0 bases short and J 1 base short, with 9 bases between. This CDR3 is 15 amino acids long. Germline lookup yields CDR1 LGHNA and CDR2 YSLEER. CDR3 in amino acids: CASSQDNRGNTEAFF. The CDR3 region has the DNA TGCGCCAGCAGCCAAGATAATCGAGGGAACACTGAAGCTTTCTTT.

The chain joins TRBV15 to TRBJ2-3; D is unclear. The ends were cut back, 0 bases at V and 2 bases at J, with 9 bases in the middle. The CDR3 is 15 amino acids. The germline gives CDR1 LNHNV, CDR2 YYDKDF (reference sequence). The CDR3 reads CATSRDPRPTDTQYF. The CDR3 DNA reads as TGTGCCACCAGCAGAGATCCTAGACCCACAGATACGCAGTATTTT.

The chain combines TRBV4-1 with TRBJ2-2; D remains unclear. This CDR3 region has 13 residues. Germline V gene sequence: CDR1 MGHRA, CDR2 YSYEKL. Trimming removed 1 base from V and 4 bases from J, with 4 bases in between. The CDR3 DNA follows: TGCGCCAGCAGCCAAGGCCCCACCGGGGAGCTGTTTTTT. Translating gives CASSQGPTGELFF.

For this clone: In the same sample, other DNA sequences code for this CDR3. V gene TRBV5-1 combines with J gene TRBJ2-2; 11 bases agree with TRBD1. The CDR3 contains 14 residues. V dropped 4 bases and J dropped 4; count of bases not matched to a gene: 0. Looked up from germline, CDR1 is SGHRS and CDR2 is YFSETQ. The CDR3 DNA is TGCGCCAGCAGCGGGACAGGGGGCACCGGGGAGCTGTTTTTT. This translates into CASSGTGGTGELFF.

This clone has only a few counts. The J gene is TRBJ2-5, the V gene TRBV28; D might be TRBD2 (6 bases). From germline, CDR1 is MDHEN and CDR2 SYDVKM. V was clipped by 5 bases and J by 5 bases, with 24 bases between them. The CDR3 has 17 amino acids. In nucleotides, the CDR3 is TGTGCCAGCAGTCCGCACCGGCGGGGCAAGGCCACGGAGACCCAGTACTTC. Encoded protein: CASSPHRRGKATETQYF.

This clone was detected once. The chain links TRBV18 to TRBJ1-6; maybe TRBD1 (5 bases). The CDR3 totals 14 residues. The V and J ends lost 6 bases and 9 bases respectively, with 15 bases between them. Germline CDR1 is KGHSH and CDR2 is LQKENI. The CDR3 sequence is CASSPGGNPSPLHF. The CDR3 coding sequence is TGTGCCAGCTCCCCGGGGGGGAATCCTTCACCCCTCCACTTT.

The V and J genes are TRBV10-3 and TRBJ2-3; no reliable D call. V lost 0 bases to trimming and J lost 6 bases, with 10 bases between them. Germline V lookup: CDR1 ENHRY, CDR2 SYGVKD. This CDR3 has 14 residues. The CDR3 region is CAISESTVTDTQYF. In nucleotides, the CDR3 is TGTGCCATCAGTGAGTCTACGGTGACCGATACGCAGTATTTT.

V is TRBV11-2 and J is TRBJ1-1; D may be TRBD1 (6 bases). Germline CDR1 is SGHAT and CDR2 is FQNNGV. The CDR3 is 13 residues long. Trimming removed 1 base at V and 7 bases at J, with 10 bases between. The CDR3 is CASSLGGGSEAFF. For the CDR3, the DNA is TGTGCCAGCAGCTTAGGGGGGGGCAGTGAAGCTTTCTTT.

The CDR3 DNA sequence: TGTGCCAGCAGTCCAACCCCGGACAGGCAAAGGTCACCCCTCCACTTT. It codes for CASSPTPDRQRSPLHF. The V and J genes are TRBV6-6 and TRBJ1-6, with 7 bases fitting TRBD1. The CDR3 runs to 16 residues. J gave up 10 bases and V 5 bases, and 14 bases lay outside the gene matches. CDR1 is MNHNY and CDR2 is SVGAGI in the germline V gene (reference sequence).

This sequence joins TRBV6-5 and TRBJ2-4; possibly TRBD2 for D (6 bases). This CDR3 is 14 amino acids long. V lost 5 bases and J 0 bases, leaving 8 bases between the germline ends. CDR1 and CDR2 (germline): MNHEY, SVGAGI. The CDR3 region is CASSKGLAKNIQYF. The CDR3 bases are TGTGCCAGCAGTAAGGGACTAGCCAAAAACATTCAGTACTTC.

The chain links TRBV4-2 to TRBJ1-5; D unresolved. The CDR3 is 15 amino acids. Germline V gene data show CDR1 as LGHNA and CDR2 as YNFKEQ. V lost 4 bases and J 2 bases, leaving 12 bases between the germline ends. CDR3: CASSRHMEGNQPQHF. The CDR3 DNA follows: TGTGCCAGCAGCCGACACATGGAGGGCAATCAGCCCCAGCATTTT.

The table lists this clone with a few counts. V is TRBV3-1 (or the pseudogene TRBV3-2) and J is TRBJ1-1; 9 bases are a match to TRBD1. The germline CDR1 and CDR2 sequences are LGHDT and YNNKEL (reference sequence). The CDR3 is made up of 16 amino acids. J was trimmed by 3 bases and V by 4 bases; bases with no gene match: 9. The CDR3 DNA follows: TGTGCCAGCAGCCGCCGGGACAGGGTCTGGGACACTGAAGCTTTCTTT. It specifies CASSRRDRVWDTEAFF.

The gene calls are TRBV6-4 and TRBJ2-1; D not resolved. Trimming left V 3 bases short and J 6 bases short, with 12 bases between. The CDR3 extends over 14 amino acids. CDR1 is MRHNA and CDR2 is SNTAGT in the germline V gene. The DNA for the CDR3 is TGTGCCAGCAGTGATCGGCCGGAGCGCAATGAGCAGTTCTTC. Protein product: CASSDRPERNEQFF.

The rearrangement joins TRBV4-3 to TRBJ2-6; D is unclear. CDR3 length: 17 amino acids. Trimming shortened V by 2 bases and J by 2 bases, and 13 bases separated the two germline ends. Germline CDR1 and CDR2: LGHNA and YSLEER. This CDR3 is CASSQLASQAGANVLTF. The CDR3 DNA sequence: TGCGCCAGCAGCCAACTTGCTTCCCAAGCTGGGGCCAACGTCCTGACTTTC.

The V gene is TRBV19, the J gene TRBJ1-3, with D possibly TRBD1 on 5 matching bases. This CDR3 is built from 15 residues. The V end was cut by 11 bases, the J end by 2 bases, with 19 bases between. Germline CDR1 is LNHDA and CDR2 is SQIVND (reference sequence). CDR3 bases: TGTGCCCCGAAGCAACTGGGGCTACCTGGAAACACCATATATTTT. Its translation: CAPKQLGLPGNTIYF.

V is TRBV5-5 and J is TRBJ1-1, with 9 bases lining up with TRBD1. The germline CDR1 and CDR2 sequences are SGHKS and YYEKEE (reference sequence). J lost 5 bases, V lost 3 bases, and 2 bases had no gene match. This CDR3 has 13 amino acids. The CDR3 DNA reads as TGTGCCAGCAGCTCAGACAGGGGGACTGAAGCTTTCTTT. Translating it yields CASSSDRGTEAFF.

V is TRBV27 and J is TRBJ1-1; D is perhaps TRBD1 (6 bases). The CDR3 sequence is 13 residues long. The V end was cut by 6 bases, the J end by 1 base, with 9 bases between. Germline V lookup: CDR1 MNHEY, CDR2 SMNVEV (reference sequence). The CDR3 bases are TGTGCCAGCAGCCCACAGGGGAACACTGAAGCTTTCTTT. Protein product: CASSPQGNTEAFF.

The CDR3 DNA reads as TGCGCCAGCAGTCAAATCGGCGCCCCCGGGACAGTCAATCAGCCCCAGCATTTT. This encodes CASSQIGAPGTVNQPQHF. The chain combines TRBV23-1 with TRBJ1-5; 7 bases agree with TRBD1. TRBV23-1 is an ORF for which the function is uncertain. This CDR3 is built from 18 residues. V trimming: 2 bases; J trimming: 3 bases; junction bases outside the gene matches: 13.

The chain couples TRBV7-8 to TRBJ1-5; D unresolved. Trimming pared 1 base from V and 5 bases from J, leaving 6 bases between. The germline gives CDR1 SGHVS, CDR2 FQNEAQ. The CDR3 is made up of 13 amino acids. CDR3 amino acids: CASSLEAYQPQHF. The DNA for the CDR3 is TGTGCCAGCAGCTTAGAGGCGTATCAGCCCCAGCATTTT. The full variable domain, in which reference TRBV7-8 and TRBJ1-5 provide the parts outside the CDR3, is GAGVSQSPRYKVAKRGQDVALRCDPISGHVSLFWYQQALGQGPEFLTYFQNEAQLDKSGLPSDRFFAERPEGSVSTLKIQRTQQEDSAVYLCASSLEAYQPQHFGDGTRLSIL.

The V call is TRBV12-3 or TRBV12-4, the J call TRBJ2-7; D possibly corresponds to TRBD2 (6 bases). The CDR3 extends over 12 amino acids. The V and J ends lost 5 bases and 3 bases respectively, with 8 bases between them. CDR3 DNA sequence: TGTGCCAGCAGTCGACTAGACTACGAGCAGTACTTC. Its protein product is CASSRLDYEQYF.